This entry lists 8 T cell receptor beta chains sequenced from one sample in a study of T cells after yellow fever vaccination. TCRdb reprocessed the 5' RACE reads via MiXCR and lists one record per CDR3 protein. The sample comprises 450,000 to 650,000 distinct CDR3 sequences, just over 20% of which are singletons, and about 16% rests with the top ten. The sequencing used PBMCs, collected approximately 22 days after the first yellow fever vaccination. Receptor source: a man between 18 and 29 years old who received the YFV17D yellow fever vaccine.

Only a few counts were recorded for this clonotype. The chain is built from TRBV4-3 and TRBJ2-7, with TRBD1 identical over 9 bases. The CDR3 consists of 16 residues. The V segment lost 4 bases and the J segment 2 bases; nucleotides outside the gene matches: 9. The germline V gene encodes CDR1 LGHNA and CDR2 YSLEER. DNA of the CDR3: TGCGCCAGCAGCCCGGGGACAGGGAGGGTGCCCTACGAGCAGTACTTC. Translated: CASSPGTGRVPYEQYF.

This chain connects TRBV6-1 to TRBJ2-5; D uncertain. Trimming took 2 bases from V and 9 from J, leaving 25 bases between them. The CDR3 runs 17 residues. The germline CDR1 and CDR2 sequences are MNHNS and SASEGT. The CDR3, as DNA: TGTGCCAGCAGTGAAATGGTCTCACCTAATTTTCAACTGGCCCAGTACTTC. Its protein product is CASSEMVSPNFQLAQYF.

This clonotype was counted a few times. The V and J genes are TRBV7-2 and TRBJ1-6; D not resolved. Germline V gives CDR1 SGHTA, CDR2 FQGNSA. CDR3 length: 13 residues. V was cut by 4 bases and J by 7 bases, with 8 bases left in between. The DNA of the CDR3 is TGTGCCAGCAGCTCTACCGTAAATTCACCCCTCCACTTT. Translation: CASSSTVNSPLHF. Together with reference TRBV7-2 and TRBJ1-6, the CDR3 gives the full variable domain: GAGVSQSPSNKVTEKGKDVELRCDPISGHTALYWYRQSLGQGLEFLIYFQGNSAPDKSGLPSDRFSAERTGGSVSTLTIQRTQQEDSAVYLCASSSTVNSPLHFGNGTRLTVT.

This clonotype was picked up a small number of times. The V call is TRBV14, the J call TRBJ2-7, with TRBD1 matching 7 bases. Germline CDR1 SGHDN, CDR2 FVKESK. CDR3 size: 18 residues. The V and J ends lost 1 base and 0 bases, in that order; junction bases with no gene match: 12. The CDR3 loop is CASSQADPTGPSSYEQYV. The CDR3 nucleotides are TGTGCCAGCAGCCAAGCCGACCCGACAGGGCCGAGCTCCTACGAGCAGTACGTC.

This clonotype was picked up a small number of times. The chain couples TRBV7-2 to TRBJ2-7; 7 nucleotides line up with TRBD2. Germline-derived CDR1 and CDR2 are SGHTA and FQGNSA. The CDR3 is made up of 14 amino acids. The trim removed 4 bases at V and 3 bases at J, leaving 6 bases unmatched. This chain's CDR3 is CASSSSGVSYEQYV. CDR3 nucleotides: TGTGCCAGCAGCTCGAGCGGGGTCAGCTACGAGCAGTACGTC.

The genes are TRBV6-5 and TRBJ2-7; the D call may be TRBD1 or TRBD2 (5 bases each). With 2 bases removed from V and 6 bases from J, the gap between germline ends came to 14 bases. Germline assignment: CDR1 MNHEY and CDR2 SVGAGI. This CDR3 contains 14 residues. CDR3 nucleotides: TGTGCCAGCAGTTACGGCCAGGGAGTATCCGAGCAGTACGTC. This translates into CASSYGQGVSEQYV.

The gene calls are TRBV5-1 and TRBJ2-3; D might be TRBD2 (6 bases). V lost 4 bases and J lost 3, with 15 bases in between. From germline, CDR1 is SGHRS and CDR2 YFSETQ. CDR3 length: 15 residues. The CDR3 DNA reads as TGCGCCAGCAGCAGTATACCCCGGGGGACAGATACGCAGTATTTT. This encodes CASSSIPRGTDTQYF.

This clonotype has just one count. The chain uses TRBV12-3 or TRBV12-4 and TRBJ2-3; TRBD1 might be the D (6 bases). Trimming left V 6 bases short and J 1 base short, with 17 bases between. The CDR3 extends over 16 amino acids. The CDR3 sequence is CASSPPPRGGTDTQYF. The CDR3 coding sequence is TGTGCCAGCAGCCCCCCCCCCAGGGGAGGCACAGATACGCAGTATTTT.